These 10 T cell receptor beta chains share one sample of origin, sequenced in a study of T cells in Graves' hyperthyroidism and ophthalmopathy. Amplification yielded TCR beta CDR3 regions, with RNA transcripts as the source. Initially, a first-round RT-PCR of the TCR CDR3 employed the HTBI primer set. TCRdb called the multiplex PCR reads again in MiXCR, with one record for every CDR3 protein. The sample shows 700,000 or so distinct CDR3 sequences, about 16% of them seen only once. Sequencing was performed on blood. The receptors stem from a man younger than 35 with Graves' hyperthyroidism.

The J gene is TRBJ2-1, the V gene TRBV25-1; tentatively, D is TRBD2 (5 bases). The V end lost 3 bases, the J end lost 5 bases, and 8 bases lay between the germline ends. The CDR3 loop spans 13 amino acids. Looked up from germline, CDR1 is MGHDK and CDR2 is SYGVNS. This CDR3 is CASSERADNEQFF. The CDR3 DNA reads as TGTGCCAGCAGTGAGCGAGCGGACAATGAGCAGTTCTTC.

The rearrangement uses TRBV28 and TRBJ2-3, with 14 bases aligning to TRBD2. The CDR3 contains 18 residues. Germline V gives CDR1 MDHEN, CDR2 SYDVKM. Trimming took 5 bases from V and 3 from J; bases not matched to a gene: 10. This CDR3 reads CASSAGLAGEVFTDTQYF. CDR3 nucleotides: TGTGCCAGCAGTGCGGGACTAGCGGGAGAGGTGTTTACAGATACGCAGTATTTT.

The rearrangement uses TRBV19 and TRBJ2-7; D ambiguous. The CDR3 loop spans 13 amino acids. Trimming left V 7 bases short and J 2 bases short, with 12 bases between. Germline assignment: CDR1 LNHDA and CDR2 SQIVND (reference sequence). The CDR3: CASTGQETYEQYF. In nucleotides, the CDR3 is TGTGCCAGTACTGGGCAGGAAACCTACGAGCAGTACTTC.

The sample holds many counts of this clonotype. This chain links TRBV2 with TRBJ2-1, with D unresolved. The CDR3 sequence is 15 residues long. Germline lookup yields CDR1 SNHLY and CDR2 FYNNEI. Trimming pared 6 bases from V and 5 bases from J, leaving 17 bases between. In DNA, the CDR3 is TGTGCCAGCAGCAACCTGGACCTGACCCACAATGAGCAGTTCTTC. Protein sequence: CASSNLDLTHNEQFF.

The rearrangement joins TRBV19 to TRBJ1-1; 9 bases match TRBD1. The J segment lost 3 bases and the V segment lost 3 bases, leaving 8 bases of the junction unmatched. The germline V gene has CDR1 LNHDA and CDR2 SQIVND (reference sequence). The CDR3 totals 16 residues. The CDR3 is CASSIRTGVGDTEAFF. CDR3 nucleotides: TGTGCCAGTAGTATCCGGACAGGGGTAGGCGACACTGAAGCTTTCTTT.

The chain uses TRBV29-1 and TRBJ2-2; D is uncertain. Per the germline V gene, CDR1 is SQVTM and CDR2 is ANQGSEA. Trimming removed 3 bases at V and 1 base at J, with 6 bases between. This CDR3 comprises 13 residues. CDR3 DNA: TGCAGCGTTGATCCGGGGAACACCGGGGAGCTGTTTTTT. It specifies CSVDPGNTGELFF.

The chain links TRBV11-2 to TRBJ2-7, with D tentatively TRBD2 (6 bases). Germline CDR1 reads SGHAT; CDR2 reads FQNNGV. V was pared by 4 bases and J by 3 bases, with 16 bases between. This CDR3 region has 15 residues. In nucleotides, the CDR3 is TGTGCCAGCAGCTCCGGCGGGACCCCCGGCTACGAGCAGTACTTC. The encoded protein is CASSSGGTPGYEQYF.

The CDR3 DNA follows: TGTGCCAGCAGCCAGCCGCAGGGGCATCGGTACTTC. It translates to CASSQPQGHRYF. This chain links TRBV3-1 with TRBJ2-5, with a tentative D call TRBD1 (6 bases). The CDR3 sequence is 12 residues long. Trimming took 3 bases from V and 13 from J, leaving 15 bases between them. From germline, CDR1 is LGHDT and CDR2 YNNKEL (reference sequence).

This clonotype has a handful of counts. The V call is TRBV19, the J call TRBJ1-2; D may be TRBD1 (5 bases). The CDR3 is 16 amino acids. Germline V gene sequence: CDR1 LNHDA, CDR2 SQIVND (reference sequence). Trimming pared 4 bases from V and 3 bases from J, leaving 18 bases between. The CDR3 nucleotides are TGTGCCAGTAGTACCCCTTTCCGCAGGGTGGACTATGGCTACACCTTC. Its protein is CASSTPFRRVDYGYTF.

This clonotype appeared many times. The chain couples TRBV6-2 or TRBV6-3 to TRBJ2-3, with D unresolved. V was cut by 7 bases and J by 2 bases, with 10 bases left in between. There are 13 residues in the CDR3. Germline V lookup: CDR1 MNHEY, CDR2 SVGEGT. The CDR3: CASIDLHTDTQYF. The CDR3 DNA follows: TGTGCCAGCATAGACTTACACACAGATACGCAGTATTTT.